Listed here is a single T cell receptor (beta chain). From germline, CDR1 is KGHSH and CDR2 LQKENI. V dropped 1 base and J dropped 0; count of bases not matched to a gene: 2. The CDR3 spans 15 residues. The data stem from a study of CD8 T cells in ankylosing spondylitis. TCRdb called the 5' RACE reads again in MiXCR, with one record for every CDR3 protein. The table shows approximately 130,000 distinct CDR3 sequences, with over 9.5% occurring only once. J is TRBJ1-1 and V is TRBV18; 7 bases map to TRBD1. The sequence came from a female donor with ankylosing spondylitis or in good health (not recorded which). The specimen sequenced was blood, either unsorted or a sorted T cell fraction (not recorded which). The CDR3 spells CASSPQGALNTEAFF. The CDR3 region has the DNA TGTGCCAGCTCACCACAGGGGGCATTGAACACTGAAGCTTTCTTT.